The T cell receptor (beta chain) described here comes from a study of CD8 T cells in ankylosing spondylitis. There are 14 residues in the CDR3. Germline-derived CDR1 and CDR2 are SGHRS and YFSETQ. V was cut by 2 bases and J by 2 bases, with 8 bases left in between. MiXCR, run by TCRdb on the 5' RACE reads, gives a single entry per CDR3 protein. The sample consists of 100,000 to 150,000 distinct CDR3 sequences, roughly 13% of them appearing once. This clonotype has ten or more counts. V and J are TRBV5-1 and TRBJ1-3; possibly TRBD1 for D (5 bases). This sequence was found in a female donor with ankylosing spondylitis or in good health (not recorded which). The sequenced material came from blood, either unsorted or a sorted T cell fraction (not recorded which). The CDR3 bases are TGCGCCAGCAGCTTTCAGGGCGCTGGAAACACCATATATTTT. It codes for CASSFQGAGNTIYF.